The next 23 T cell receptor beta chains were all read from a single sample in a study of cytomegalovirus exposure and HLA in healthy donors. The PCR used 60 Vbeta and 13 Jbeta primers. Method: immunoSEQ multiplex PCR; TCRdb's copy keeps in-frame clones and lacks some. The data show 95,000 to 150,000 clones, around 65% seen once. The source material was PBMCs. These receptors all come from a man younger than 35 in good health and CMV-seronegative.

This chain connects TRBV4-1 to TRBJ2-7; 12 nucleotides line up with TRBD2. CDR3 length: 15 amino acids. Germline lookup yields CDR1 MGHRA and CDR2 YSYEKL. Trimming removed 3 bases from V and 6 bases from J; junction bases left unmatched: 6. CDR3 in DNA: TGCGCCAGCAGCCAGCTAGCGGGGGGGCTCCCCGAGCAGTACTTC. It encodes CASSQLAGGLPEQYF.

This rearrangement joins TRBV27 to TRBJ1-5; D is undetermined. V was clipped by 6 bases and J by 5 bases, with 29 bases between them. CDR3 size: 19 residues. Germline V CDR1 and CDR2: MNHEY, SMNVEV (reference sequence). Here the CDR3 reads CASSPMVPGWVVRYQPQHF. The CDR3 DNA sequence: TGTGCCAGCAGCCCGATGGTCCCGGGGTGGGTGGTAAGGTATCAGCCCCAGCATTTT.

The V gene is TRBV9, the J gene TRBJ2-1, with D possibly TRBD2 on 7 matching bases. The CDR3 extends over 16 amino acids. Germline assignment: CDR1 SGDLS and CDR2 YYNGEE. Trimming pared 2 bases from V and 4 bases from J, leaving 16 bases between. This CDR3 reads CASSVDPGGQYNEQFF. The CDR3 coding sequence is TGTGCCAGCAGCGTGGATCCGGGGGGCCAATACAATGAGCAGTTCTTC.

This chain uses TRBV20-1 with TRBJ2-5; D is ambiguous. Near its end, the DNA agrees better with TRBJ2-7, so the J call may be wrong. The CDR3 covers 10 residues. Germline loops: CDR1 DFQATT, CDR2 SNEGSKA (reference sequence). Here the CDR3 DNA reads TGCAGTGCTTACTCCTACGAGCAGTACTTC. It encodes CSAYSYEQYF.

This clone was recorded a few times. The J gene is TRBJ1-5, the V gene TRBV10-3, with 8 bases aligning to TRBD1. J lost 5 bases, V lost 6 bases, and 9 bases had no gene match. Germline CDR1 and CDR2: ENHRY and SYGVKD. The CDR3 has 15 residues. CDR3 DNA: TGTGCCATCAGGCGGACAGGGAGCCCCGATCAGCCCCAGCATTTT. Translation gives CAIRRTGSPDQPQHF.

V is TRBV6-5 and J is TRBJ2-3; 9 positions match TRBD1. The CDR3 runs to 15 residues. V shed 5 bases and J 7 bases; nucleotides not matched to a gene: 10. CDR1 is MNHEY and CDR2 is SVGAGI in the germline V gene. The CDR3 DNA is TGTGCCAGCAGTCGGACAGGGGTTGGCGGGCATACGCAGTATTTT. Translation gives CASSRTGVGGHTQYF.

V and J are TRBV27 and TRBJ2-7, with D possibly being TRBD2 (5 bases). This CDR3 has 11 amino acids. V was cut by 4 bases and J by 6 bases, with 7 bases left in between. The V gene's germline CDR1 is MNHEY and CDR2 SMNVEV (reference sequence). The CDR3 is CASSSGIEQYF. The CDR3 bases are TGTGCCAGCAGTTCGGGAATCGAGCAGTACTTC.

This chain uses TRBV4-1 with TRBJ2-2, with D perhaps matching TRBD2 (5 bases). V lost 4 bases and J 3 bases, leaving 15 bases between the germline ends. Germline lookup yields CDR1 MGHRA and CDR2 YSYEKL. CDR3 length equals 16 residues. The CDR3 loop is CASSPRSRRDTGELFF. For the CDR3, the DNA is TGCGCCAGCAGCCCCCGTTCCAGGCGGGACACCGGGGAGCTGTTTTTT.

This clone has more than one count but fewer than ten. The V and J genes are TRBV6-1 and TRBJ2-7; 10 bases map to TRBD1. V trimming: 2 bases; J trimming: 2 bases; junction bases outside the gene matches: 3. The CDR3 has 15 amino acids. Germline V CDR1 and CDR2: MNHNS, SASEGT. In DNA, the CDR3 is TGTGCCAGCAGTGAATGGGACAGGGGAGCCTACGAGCAGTACTTC. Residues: CASSEWDRGAYEQYF.

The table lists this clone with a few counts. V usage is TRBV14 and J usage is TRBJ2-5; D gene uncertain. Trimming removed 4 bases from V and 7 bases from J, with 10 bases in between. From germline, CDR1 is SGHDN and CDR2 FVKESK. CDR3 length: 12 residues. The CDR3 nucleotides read TGTGCCAGCAGCCTCGCCTACAGGACCCAGTACTTC. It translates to CASSLAYRTQYF.

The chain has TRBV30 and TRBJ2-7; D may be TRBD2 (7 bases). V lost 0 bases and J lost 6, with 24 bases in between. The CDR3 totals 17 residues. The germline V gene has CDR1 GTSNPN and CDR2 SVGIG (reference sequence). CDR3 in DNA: TGTGCCTGGAGTGTATCAAGGGCGGGGGCCTTTCTTCTCGAGCAGTACTTC. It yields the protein CAWSVSRAGAFLLEQYF. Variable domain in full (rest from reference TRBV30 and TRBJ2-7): SQTIHQWPATLVQPVGSPLSLECTVEGTSNPNLYWYRQAAGRGLQLLFYSVGIGQISSEVPQNLSASRPQDRQFILSSKKLLLSDSGFYLCAWSVSRAGAFLLEQYFGPGTRLTVT.

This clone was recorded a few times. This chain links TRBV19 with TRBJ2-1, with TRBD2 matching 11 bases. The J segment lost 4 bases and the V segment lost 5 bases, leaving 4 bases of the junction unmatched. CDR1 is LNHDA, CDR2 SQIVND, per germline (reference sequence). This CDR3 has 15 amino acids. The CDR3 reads CASSVSGRGYNEQFF. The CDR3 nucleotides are TGTGCCAGTAGTGTTAGCGGGAGGGGGTACAATGAGCAGTTCTTC.

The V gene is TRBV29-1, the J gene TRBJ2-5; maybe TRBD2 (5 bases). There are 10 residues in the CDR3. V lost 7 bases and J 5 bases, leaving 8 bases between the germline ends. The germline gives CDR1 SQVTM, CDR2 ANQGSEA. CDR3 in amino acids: CSGGKETQYF. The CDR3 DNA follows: TGCAGCGGAGGGAAGGAGACCCAGTACTTC.

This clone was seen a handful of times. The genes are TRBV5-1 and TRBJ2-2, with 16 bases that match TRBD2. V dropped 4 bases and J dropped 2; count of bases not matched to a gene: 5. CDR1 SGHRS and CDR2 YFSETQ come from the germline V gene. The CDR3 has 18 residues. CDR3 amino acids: CASSRGTSGGGNTGELFF. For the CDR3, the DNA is TGCGCCAGCAGCCGCGGGACTAGCGGGGGGGGAAACACCGGGGAGCTGTTTTTT.

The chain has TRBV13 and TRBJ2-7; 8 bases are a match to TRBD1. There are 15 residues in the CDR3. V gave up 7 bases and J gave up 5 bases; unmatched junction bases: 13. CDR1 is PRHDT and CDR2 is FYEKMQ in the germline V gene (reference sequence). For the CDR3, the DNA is TGTGCCAGCAAGTCCCGGGACAGGCGATTCCACGAGCAGTACTTC. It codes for CASKSRDRRFHEQYF.

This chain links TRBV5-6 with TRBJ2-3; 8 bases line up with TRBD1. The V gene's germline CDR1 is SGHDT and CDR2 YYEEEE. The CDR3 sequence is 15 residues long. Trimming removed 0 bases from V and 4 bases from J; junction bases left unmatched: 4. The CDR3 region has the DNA TGTGCCAGCAGCTTGGAGTGGACAGGGTCAGATACGCAGTATTTT. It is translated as CASSLEWTGSDTQYF.

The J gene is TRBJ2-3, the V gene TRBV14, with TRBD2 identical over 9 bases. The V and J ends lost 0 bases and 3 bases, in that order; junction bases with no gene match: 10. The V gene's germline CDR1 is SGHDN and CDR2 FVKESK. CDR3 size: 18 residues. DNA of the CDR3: TGTGCCAGCAGCCAAGAGGGTTTATTAGCGGGAGAGACAGATACGCAGTATTTT. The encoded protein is CASSQEGLLAGETDTQYF.

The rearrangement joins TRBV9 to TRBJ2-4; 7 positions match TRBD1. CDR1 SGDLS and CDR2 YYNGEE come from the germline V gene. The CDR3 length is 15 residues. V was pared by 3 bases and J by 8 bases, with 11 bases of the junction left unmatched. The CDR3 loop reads CASSGRQGAEDIQYF. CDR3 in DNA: TGTGCCAGCAGCGGACGACAGGGTGCCGAGGACATTCAGTACTTC.

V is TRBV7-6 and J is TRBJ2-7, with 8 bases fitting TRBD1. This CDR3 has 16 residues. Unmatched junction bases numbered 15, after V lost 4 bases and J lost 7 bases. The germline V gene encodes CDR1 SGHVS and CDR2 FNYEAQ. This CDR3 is CASSSTSGQGAWEQYF. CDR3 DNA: TGTGCCAGCAGCTCAACCAGTGGGCAGGGGGCTTGGGAGCAGTACTTC.

CDR3 region: CASIGTGGAHYGYTF. CDR3 DNA sequence: TGTGCCAGCATAGGGACAGGGGGCGCTCACTATGGCTACACCTTC. The gene calls are TRBV2 and TRBJ1-2; TRBD1 agrees at 12 bases. V lost 7 bases to trimming and J lost 3 bases; unmatched junction nucleotides: 6. The germline gives CDR1 SNHLY, CDR2 FYNNEI. This CDR3 comprises 15 residues.

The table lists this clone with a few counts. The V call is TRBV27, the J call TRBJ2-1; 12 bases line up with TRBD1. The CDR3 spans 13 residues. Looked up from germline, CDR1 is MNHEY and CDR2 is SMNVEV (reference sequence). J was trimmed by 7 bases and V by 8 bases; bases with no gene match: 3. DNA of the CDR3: TGTGCCAGCCGGGACAGGGGGCGGAATGAGCAGTTCTTC. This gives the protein CASRDRGRNEQFF.

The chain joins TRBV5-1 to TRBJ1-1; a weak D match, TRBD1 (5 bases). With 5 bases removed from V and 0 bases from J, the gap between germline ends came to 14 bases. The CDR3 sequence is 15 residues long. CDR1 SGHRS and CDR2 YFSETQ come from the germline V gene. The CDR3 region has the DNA TGCGCCAGCAGTCCATCCGACAGCTTGAACACTGAAGCTTTCTTT. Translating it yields CASSPSDSLNTEAFF.

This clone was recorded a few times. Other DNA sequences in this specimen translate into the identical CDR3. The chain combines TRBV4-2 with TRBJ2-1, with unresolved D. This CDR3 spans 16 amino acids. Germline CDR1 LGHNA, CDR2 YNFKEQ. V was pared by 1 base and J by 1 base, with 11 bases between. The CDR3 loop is CASSQVSSGSYNEQFF. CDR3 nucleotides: TGTGCCAGCAGCCAAGTATCTTCCGGGTCCTACAATGAGCAGTTCTTC.